This is a list of T cell receptor beta chains from one sample in a study of blood T cells in healthy people across ages. Using its own MiXCR run on the 5' RACE reads, TCRdb lists one record per CDR3 protein. The table shows around 800,000 distinct CDR3 sequences, with roughly 24% occurring only once. This sample also belongs to another study, concerning T cells of mothers and their children.

Sequenced: blood. The source is a boy aged 10-17 years in good health. The CDR3 runs from the conserved cysteine through the conserved F or W. A D gene is named only where the DNA matches it firmly. Some rows mark clone size as missing; the rest say once, few, many or name a class of expanded clone.

cdr3_nt | cdr3_aa | clone_size | j_call | d_call | v_call
TGTGCCAGCTCACCAGGATTCGTGTCAGGAGAGCAGTTCTTC | CASSPGFVSGEQFF | NA | TRBJ2-1 | NA | TRBV18
TGTGCCAGCAGCATACGACTAGCGGGGGACGGCACCGGGGAGCTGTTTTTT | CASSIRLAGDGTGELFF | NA | TRBJ2-2 | TRBD2 | TRBV14
TGCAGTGCCCTCCGACAGGACTACAATGAGCAGTTCTTC | CSALRQDYNEQFF | few | TRBJ2-1 | NA | TRBV20-1
TGTGCCAGTTGGACTATCCAAGAGACCCAGTACTTC | CASWTIQETQYF | few | TRBJ2-5 | NA | TRBV2
TGCAGCGCCCGATCGGGTCAGTACAATGAGCAGTTCTTC | CSARSGQYNEQFF | NA | TRBJ2-1 | NA | TRBV29-1
TGTGCCAGCAGCTTGTCCGGGGGTTCCGTTGGAAACACCATATATTTT | CASSLSGGSVGNTIYF | NA | TRBJ1-3 | NA | TRBV5-6
TGTGCCAGCAGTTTTTTAGACAGATACAATGAGCAGTTCTTC | CASSFLDRYNEQFF | NA | TRBJ2-1 | NA | TRBV12-3/TRBV12-4
TGCGCCAGCAGTCAATGGGCAGATGGGGGCAAAAACATTCAGTACTTC | CASSQWADGGKNIQYF | few | TRBJ2-4 | NA | TRBV23-1
TGCAGTGCTAGAGGTCCCCGGAATTCACCCCTCCACTTT | CSARGPRNSPLHF | few | TRBJ1-6 | NA | TRBV20-1
TGTGCCAGCAGCTTAGAGGGCGGGTCGCCACTGTTTTTT | CASSLEGGSPLFF | NA | TRBJ1-4 | NA | TRBV7-9
TGTGCCAGCAGCTTTATAGGCAACTATGGCTACACCTTC | CASSFIGNYGYTF | NA | TRBJ1-2 | NA | TRBV7-6
TGTGCCAGCAGCTTCGGGACCCACGAGACCCAGTACTTC | CASSFGTHETQYF | NA | TRBJ2-5 | NA | TRBV13
TGCGCCAGCAGTGGCCGGGGACAGGGGCGGAAGAACACTGAAGCTTTCTTT | CASSGRGQGRKNTEAFF | NA | TRBJ1-1 | TRBD1 | TRBV10-1
TGCAGTGGGGTAGGCCACGAGCAGTACTTC | CSGVGHEQYF | once | TRBJ2-7 | NA | TRBV20-1
TGTGCCAGCAGCTCAGGGCGGGGGGCGGAGACCCAGTACTTC | CASSSGRGAETQYF | few | TRBJ2-5 | TRBD2 | TRBV9
TGCGCCAGCGCACGCAGGACGGAGGGGGGGACTGAAGCTTTCTTT | CASARRTEGGTEAFF | few | TRBJ1-1 | NA | TRBV5-1
TGTGCCAGCAGCCGCCGGGCCATTAATTCACCCCTCCACTTT | CASSRRAINSPLHF | NA | TRBJ1-6 | NA | TRBV12-3/TRBV12-4
TGTGCCAGCACTCCCCGTCCTTCTGAGCAGTTCTTC | CASTPRPSEQFF | NA | TRBJ2-1 | NA | TRBV12-3/TRBV12-4
TGCGCCAGCAGCTTGGAAGGCAGGGGGCCCGATACGCAGTATTTT | CASSLEGRGPDTQYF | NA | TRBJ2-3 | TRBD1 | TRBV5-1
TGTGCCGGCAGCGGGGACAGGGGAAACTATGGCTACACCTTC | CAGSGDRGNYGYTF | NA | TRBJ1-2 | TRBD1 | TRBV9
TGTGCCAGCAGTCTCAGGACATGGGAGCGCTCCTATAATTCACCCCTCCACTTT | CASSLRTWERSYNSPLHF | NA | TRBJ1-6 | NA | TRBV12-3/TRBV12-4
TGTGCCAGCAGTTTTCAACCTGGCAGGCCTGGGGCCAACGTCCTGACTTTC | CASSFQPGRPGANVLTF | few | TRBJ2-6 | NA | TRBV12-3/TRBV12-4
TGCGCCAGCAGCTTGGCCGCTGAGACCTACGAGCAGTACTTC | CASSLAAETYEQYF | many | TRBJ2-7 | NA | TRBV5-1
TGTGCCAGCAGCCGAGGAGCAGGCAGTCCTTACGAGCAGTACTTC | CASSRGAGSPYEQYF | NA | TRBJ2-7 | NA | TRBV5-5
TGTGCCAGCACCGATCCCGGGGGGAACACCGGGGAGCTGTTTTTT | CASTDPGGNTGELFF | many | TRBJ2-2 | NA | TRBV9
TGCAGTGCTAAAGATTTGGGGCCCTACAATGAGCAGTTCTTC | CSAKDLGPYNEQFF | few | TRBJ2-1 | NA | TRBV20-1
TGCGCCAGCAGCTTGAACGGAAGGGAGACCCAGTACTTC | CASSLNGRETQYF | few | TRBJ2-5 | NA | TRBV5-1
TGTGCCAGCAGCCCCGGCTGGGGTCGAAGCTCCTACAATGAGCAGTTCTTC | CASSPGWGRSSYNEQFF | NA | TRBJ2-1 | NA | TRBV7-3
TGTGCCAGCACCGGGACAAAGAACACCGGGGAGCTGTTTTTT | CASTGTKNTGELFF | NA | TRBJ2-2 | NA | TRBV7-9
TGTGCCAGCAGCCGGCCGTTCGGGGACAGGTCCGCGAACACCGGGGAGCTGTTTTTT | CASSRPFGDRSANTGELFF | few | TRBJ2-2 | TRBD1 | TRBV7-9
TGCAGTGCTCGATTTCCGGGACAGGGAAAAGAGACCCAGTACTTC | CSARFPGQGKETQYF | few | TRBJ2-5 | TRBD1 | TRBV20-1
TGTGCCAGCAGCTTACGGGCCCAGCGGGGGGGCCGTACAGATACGCAGTATTTT | CASSLRAQRGGRTDTQYF | NA | TRBJ2-3 | TRBD2 | TRBV7-9
TGTGCCAGCACCCTTGGGACAGGGGTTCACGAGCAGTACTTC | CASTLGTGVHEQYF | NA | TRBJ2-7 | TRBD1 | TRBV28
TGTGCCAGCAAGACAGGGGGCAATCAGCCCCAGCATTTT | CASKTGGNQPQHF | NA | TRBJ1-5 | TRBD1 | TRBV27
TGTGCCAGCAGCGTAGCTACAGGGACAGAGACCCAGTACTTC | CASSVATGTETQYF | NA | TRBJ2-5 | NA | TRBV9
TGTGCCAGCAGTTTCCCGTACAGGGCCGACTCACCCCTCCACTTT | CASSFPYRADSPLHF | NA | TRBJ1-6 | NA | TRBV28
TGTGCCAGCAGAAGATCAGGCCCTGAAGCTTTCTTT | CASRRSGPEAFF | NA | TRBJ1-1 | NA | TRBV28
TGCGCCAGCAGCACGGGACAGGGATCAACTAATGAAAAACTGTTTTTT | CASSTGQGSTNEKLFF | few | TRBJ1-4 | TRBD1 | TRBV5-1
TGCAGTGCCGATAGGACAGGGGGTACTGAAGCTTTCTTT | CSADRTGGTEAFF | NA | TRBJ1-1 | TRBD1 | TRBV20-1
TGCGCCAGCAGTCCACAGGGGGCTACAACTAATGAAAAACTGTTTTTT | CASSPQGATTNEKLFF | few | TRBJ1-4 | TRBD1 | TRBV5-1
TGTGCCAGCACCCAAATCAGGGACGGTGAGCAGTTCTTC | CASTQIRDGEQFF | NA | TRBJ2-1 | NA | TRBV12-3/TRBV12-4
TGTGCCAGCTCACGACTAGCGGATGCACCTAATGAGCAGTTCTTC | CASSRLADAPNEQFF | few | TRBJ2-1 | TRBD2 | TRBV27